These 2 T cell receptor beta chains came from one sample sequenced in a study of blood T cell repertoires in COVID-19. Assay used: immunoSEQ multiplex PCR; TCRdb lists only in-frame clones, some missing. The sample comprises 250,000 to 300,000 clones, 85% to 90% of which are singletons, and roughly 2% rests with the top ten. The sequencing input was peripheral blood. The origin of the receptors is a woman aged 60 to 75 with COVID-19, enrolled during active disease.

This sequence joins TRBV5-1 and TRBJ2-7; D gene uncertain. The germline CDR1 and CDR2 sequences are SGHRS and YFSETQ. The CDR3 is 12 amino acids. V dropped 4 bases and J dropped 2 bases, with 7 bases sitting between them. For the CDR3, the DNA is TGCGCCAGCAGCAGAGATGCCTACGAGCAGTACTTC. It codes for CASSRDAYEQYF.

This clone was seen just once. The chain recombines TRBV30 with TRBJ1-2, with D unresolved. The CDR3 spans 16 residues. With 3 bases removed from V and 0 bases from J, the gap between germline ends came to 17 bases. Germline-derived CDR1 and CDR2 are GTSNPN and SVGIG (reference sequence). The CDR3 loop is CAWSPRVAIANYGYTF. The CDR3 DNA is TGTGCCTGGAGCCCGCGGGTGGCAATCGCTAACTATGGCTACACCTTC. Complete variable domain (other parts from reference TRBV30 and TRBJ1-2): SQTIHQWPATLVQPVGSPLSLECTVEGTSNPNLYWYRQAAGRGLQLLFYSVGIGQISSEVPQNLSASRPQDRQFILSSKKLLLSDSGFYLCAWSPRVAIANYGYTFGSGTRLTVV.